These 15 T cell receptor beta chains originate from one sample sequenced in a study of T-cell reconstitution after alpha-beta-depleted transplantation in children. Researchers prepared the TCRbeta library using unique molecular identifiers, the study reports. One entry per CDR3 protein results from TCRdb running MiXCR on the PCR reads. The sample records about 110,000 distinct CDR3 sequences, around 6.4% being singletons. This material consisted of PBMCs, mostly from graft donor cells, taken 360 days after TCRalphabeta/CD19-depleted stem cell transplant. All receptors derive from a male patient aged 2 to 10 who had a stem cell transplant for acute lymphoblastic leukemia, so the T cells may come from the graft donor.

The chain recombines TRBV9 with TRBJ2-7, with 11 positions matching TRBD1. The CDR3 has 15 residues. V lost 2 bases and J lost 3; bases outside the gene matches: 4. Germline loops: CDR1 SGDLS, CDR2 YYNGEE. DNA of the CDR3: TGTGCCAGCAGCGTTATGGGACAGGGGGACTACGAGCAGTACTTC. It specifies CASSVMGQGDYEQYF.

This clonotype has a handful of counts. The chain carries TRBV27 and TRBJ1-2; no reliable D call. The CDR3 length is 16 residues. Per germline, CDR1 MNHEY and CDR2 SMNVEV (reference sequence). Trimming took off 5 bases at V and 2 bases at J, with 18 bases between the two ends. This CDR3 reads CASSRVTAGSNYGYTF. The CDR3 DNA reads TGTGCCAGCAGTCGGGTTACTGCAGGAAGCAACTATGGCTACACCTTC.

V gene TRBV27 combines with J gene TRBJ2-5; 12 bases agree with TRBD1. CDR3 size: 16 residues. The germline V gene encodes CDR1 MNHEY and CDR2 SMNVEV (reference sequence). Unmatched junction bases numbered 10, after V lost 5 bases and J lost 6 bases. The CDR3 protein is CASSKGTGGLTQTQYF. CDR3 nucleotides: TGTGCCAGCAGTAAAGGGACAGGGGGCCTGACACAGACCCAGTACTTC.

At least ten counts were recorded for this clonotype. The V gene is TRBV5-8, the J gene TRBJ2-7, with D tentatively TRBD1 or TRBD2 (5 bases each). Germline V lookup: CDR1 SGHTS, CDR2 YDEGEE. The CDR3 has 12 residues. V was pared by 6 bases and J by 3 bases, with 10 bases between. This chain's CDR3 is CASILGGYEQYF. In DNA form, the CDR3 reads TGTGCCAGCATCCTTGGGGGCTACGAGCAGTACTTC.

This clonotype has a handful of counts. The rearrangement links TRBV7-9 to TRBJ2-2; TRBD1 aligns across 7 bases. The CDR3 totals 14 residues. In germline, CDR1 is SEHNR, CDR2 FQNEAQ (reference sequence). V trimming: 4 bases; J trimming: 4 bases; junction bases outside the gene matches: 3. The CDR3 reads CASSSPGGTGELFF. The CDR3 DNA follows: TGTGCCAGCAGCTCCCCAGGGGGCACCGGGGAGCTGTTTTTT. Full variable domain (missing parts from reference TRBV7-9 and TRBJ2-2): DTGVSQNPRHKITKRGQNVTFRCDPISEHNRLYWYRQTLGQGPEFLTYFQNEAQLEKSRLLSDRFSAERPKGSFSTLEIQRTEQGDSAMYLCASSSPGGTGELFFGEGSRLTVL.

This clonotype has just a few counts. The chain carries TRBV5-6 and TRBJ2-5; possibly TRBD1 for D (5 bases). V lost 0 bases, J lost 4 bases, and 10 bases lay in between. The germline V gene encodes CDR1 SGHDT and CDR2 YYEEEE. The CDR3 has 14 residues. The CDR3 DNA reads TGTGCCAGCAGCTTGGAGGGGATGCGAGAGACCCAGTACTTC. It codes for CASSLEGMRETQYF.

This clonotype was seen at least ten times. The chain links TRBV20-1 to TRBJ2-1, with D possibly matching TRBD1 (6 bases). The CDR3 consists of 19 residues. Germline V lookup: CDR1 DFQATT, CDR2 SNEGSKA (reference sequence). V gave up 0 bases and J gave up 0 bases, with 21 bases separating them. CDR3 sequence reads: CSARDFGDTAPRSYNEQFF. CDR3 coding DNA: TGCAGTGCTAGAGATTTTGGGGACACCGCCCCACGCTCCTACAATGAGCAGTTCTTC.

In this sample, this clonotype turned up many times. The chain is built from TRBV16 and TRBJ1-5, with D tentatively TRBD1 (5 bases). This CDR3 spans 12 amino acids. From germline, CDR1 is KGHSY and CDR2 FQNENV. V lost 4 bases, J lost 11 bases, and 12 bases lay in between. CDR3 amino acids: CASSPPGGAQHF. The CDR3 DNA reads TGTGCCAGCAGCCCCCCGGGAGGGGCCCAGCATTTT.

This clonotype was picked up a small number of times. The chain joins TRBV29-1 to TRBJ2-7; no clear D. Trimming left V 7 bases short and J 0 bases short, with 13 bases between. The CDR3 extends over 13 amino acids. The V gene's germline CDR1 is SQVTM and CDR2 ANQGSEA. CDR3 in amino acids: CSAKPGNSYEQYF. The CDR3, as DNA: TGCAGCGCCAAGCCTGGGAACTCCTACGAGCAGTACTTC.

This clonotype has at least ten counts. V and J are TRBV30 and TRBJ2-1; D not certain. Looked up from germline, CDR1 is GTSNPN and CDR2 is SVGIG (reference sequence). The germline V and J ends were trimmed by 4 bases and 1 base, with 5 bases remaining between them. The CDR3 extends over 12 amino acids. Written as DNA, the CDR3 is TGTGCCTGGATCGGTTCCTACAATGAGCAGTTCTTC. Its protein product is CAWIGSYNEQFF.

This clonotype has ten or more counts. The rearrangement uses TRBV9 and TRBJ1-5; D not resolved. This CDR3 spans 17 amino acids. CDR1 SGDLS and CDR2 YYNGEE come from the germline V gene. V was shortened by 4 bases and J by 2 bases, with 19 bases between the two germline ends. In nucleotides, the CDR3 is TGTGCCAGCAGCCCCCGGGGTTCAATTCGGGGCAATCAGCCCCAGCATTTT. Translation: CASSPRGSIRGNQPQHF.

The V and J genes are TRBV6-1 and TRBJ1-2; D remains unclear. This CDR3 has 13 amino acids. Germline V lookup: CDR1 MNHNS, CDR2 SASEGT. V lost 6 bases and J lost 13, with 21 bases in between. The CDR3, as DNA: TGTGCCAGCAGCCCCGGACGAAGCCCGACTTCCACCTTC. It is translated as CASSPGRSPTSTF.

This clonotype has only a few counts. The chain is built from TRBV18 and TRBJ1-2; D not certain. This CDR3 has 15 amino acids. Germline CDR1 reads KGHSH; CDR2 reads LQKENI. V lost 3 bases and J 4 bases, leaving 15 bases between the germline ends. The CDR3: CASSPEDEILYGYTF. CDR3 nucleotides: TGTGCCAGCTCACCTGAGGACGAGATACTCTATGGCTACACCTTC.

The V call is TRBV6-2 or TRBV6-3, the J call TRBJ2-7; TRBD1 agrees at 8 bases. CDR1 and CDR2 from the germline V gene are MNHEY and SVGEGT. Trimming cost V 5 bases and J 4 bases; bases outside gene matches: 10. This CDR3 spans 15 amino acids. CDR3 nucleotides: TGTGCCAGCAGTCCATCGGGGACAGGCCAGTACGAGCAGTACTTC. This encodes CASSPSGTGQYEQYF.

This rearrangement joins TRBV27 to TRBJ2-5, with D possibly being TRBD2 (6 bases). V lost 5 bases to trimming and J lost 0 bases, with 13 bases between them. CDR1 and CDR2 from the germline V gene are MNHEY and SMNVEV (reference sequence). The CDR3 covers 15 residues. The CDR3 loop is CASSPGLQYQETQYF. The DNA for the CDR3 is TGTGCCAGCAGTCCGGGACTTCAGTACCAAGAGACCCAGTACTTC.